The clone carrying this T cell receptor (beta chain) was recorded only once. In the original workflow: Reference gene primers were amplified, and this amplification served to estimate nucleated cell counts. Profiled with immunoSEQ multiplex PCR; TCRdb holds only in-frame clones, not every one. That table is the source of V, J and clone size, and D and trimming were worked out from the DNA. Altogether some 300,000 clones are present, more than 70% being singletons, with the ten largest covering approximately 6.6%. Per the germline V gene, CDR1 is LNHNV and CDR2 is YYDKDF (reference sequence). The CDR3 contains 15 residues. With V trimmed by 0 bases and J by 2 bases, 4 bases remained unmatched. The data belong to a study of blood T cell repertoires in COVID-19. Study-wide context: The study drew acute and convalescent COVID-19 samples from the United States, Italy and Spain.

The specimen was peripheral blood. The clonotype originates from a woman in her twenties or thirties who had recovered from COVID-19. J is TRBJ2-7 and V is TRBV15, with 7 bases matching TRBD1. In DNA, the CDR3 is TGTGCCACCAGCAGAGATCGGGACAGAACCTACGAGCAGTACTTC. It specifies CATSRDRDRTYEQYF.